The present TCR beta chain was sequenced within a study of shared clonotypes between healthy human individuals. Some clones are missing from TCRdb's copy, which holds only in-frame ones; the method was immunoSEQ multiplex PCR. The table lists approximately 980,000 clones, approximately 80% of them singletons, with approximately 1.5% in the top ten. The clonotype comes from a man between 18 and 35 years old in good health. The sample was memory CD4+ T cells sorted from blood. Subset defined: CD45RA-negative fraction.

In nucleotides, the CDR3 is TGTGCCAGCAGACCCGGGGGTTGGGGGGACTACGAGCAGTACTTC. As protein: CASRPGGWGDYEQYF. The V call is TRBV6-1, the J call TRBJ2-7; D may be TRBD2 (6 bases). Germline V lookup: CDR1 MNHNS, CDR2 SASEGT. The CDR3 extends over 15 amino acids. The V end lost 6 bases, the J end lost 3 bases, and 18 bases lay between the germline ends.